The rows below give T cell receptor beta chains drawn from one sample of a study of blood T cell repertoires in COVID-19. The protocol was immunoSEQ multiplex PCR, while the TCRdb copy is restricted to in-frame clones and leaves out a portion. The repertoire includes 60,000 to 75,000 clones, 80% to 90% of them detected once, and 10% to 15% sits in the top ten. The specimen sequenced was peripheral blood. All receptors come from a human donor in a cohort sampled during active COVID-19. Both conserved end residues are part of each CDR3. The order of the fields is CDR3 length, D gene, clone size, V gene, J gene, CDR3 DNA, CDR3 protein. D genes are given only for firm matches. A row's size may be missing; if present it is once, few, many or a size class.

>15|NA|NA|TRBV11-1|TRBJ1-3
TGTGCCAGCAGCTCTGGACAGTTCTCTGGAAACACCATATATTTT
CASSSGQFSGNTIYF
>14|NA|NA|TRBV25-1|TRBJ2-7
TGTGCCAGCATGCCGTTAGGAGGCTCCTACGAGCAGTACTTC
CASMPLGGSYEQYF
>16|TRBD2|NA|TRBV9|TRBJ2-7
TGTGCCAGCAGCTTAGGGACTAGCGGGACCCCCTACGAGCAGTACTTC
CASSLGTSGTPYEQYF
>12|NA|NA|TRBV19|TRBJ1-1
TGTGCCAGTAGGCAGGGGAGCACTGAAGCTTTCTTT
CASRQGSTEAFF
>14|TRBD1|NA|TRBV7-2|TRBJ1-6
TGTGCCAGCAGCCCGACAGGGGTAAATTCACCCCTCCACTTT
CASSPTGVNSPLHF
>15|NA|NA|TRBV19|TRBJ1-5
TGTGCCAGTAGTTCCTATGACAGTTTCAATCAGCCCCAGCATTTT
CASSSYDSFNQPQHF
>17|TRBD2|NA|TRBV5-4|TRBJ2-3
TGTGCCAGCAGCGCATTTAAACTAGCGGGGGGCCCAGATACGCAGTATTTT
CASSAFKLAGGPDTQYF
>12|NA|NA|TRBV3-1/TRBV3-2|TRBJ2-7
TGTGCCAGCAGCCGCGTGACCTACGAGCAGTACTTC
CASSRVTYEQYF
>13|TRBD1|NA|TRBV11-3|TRBJ1-2
TGTGCCAGCAGCGCCGGGACAGGAGGTGGCTACACCTTC
CASSAGTGGGYTF
>14|NA|NA|TRBV5-1|TRBJ2-1
TGCGCCAGCAGCAAGGGACAAATCTACAATGAGCAGTTCTTC
CASSKGQIYNEQFF
>14|NA|NA|TRBV7-9|TRBJ1-2
TGTGCCAGCAGCTTAGTGCAGGCAGGGCCTGGCTACACCTTC
CASSLVQAGPGYTF
>13|NA|NA|TRBV5-4|TRBJ2-7
TGTGCCAGCAGCCTTGCGCGGTCGTACGAGCAGTACTTC
CASSLARSYEQYF
>13|NA|NA|TRBV14|TRBJ1-6
TGTGCCAGCAGCCACAACAGGGACTCACCCCTCCACTTT
CASSHNRDSPLHF
>17|NA|NA|TRBV4-2|TRBJ2-4
TGTGCCAGCAGCCAAGATACAGCTTTAATAGCCAAAAACATTCAGTACTTC
CASSQDTALIAKNIQYF
>14|TRBD2|once|TRBV19|TRBJ2-3
TGTGCCAGTCACATAGCGGGGGGGCGAAATACGCAGTATTTT
CASHIAGGRNTQYF
>13|NA|NA|TRBV9|TRBJ2-1
TGTGCCAGCAGCCTTAATTCGGGGAATGAGCAGTTCTTC
CASSLNSGNEQFF
>15|TRBD2|NA|TRBV11-2|TRBJ2-7
TGTGCCAGCAGCTGGGGGACTAGTAGCTCCTACGAGCAGTACTTC
CASSWGTSSSYEQYF
>13|NA|few|TRBV3-1/TRBV3-2|TRBJ2-7
TGTGCCAGCAGCCAAGCCAGGGCCTGGGAGCAGTACTTC
CASSQARAWEQYF